The source of this T cell receptor beta chain is a study of CD8+CD57+ T cells in acquired aplastic anemia. Across the whole study: Mean DNA quantity obtained from sorted CD4+ and CD8+ cells was around 2.9 ug. Study results and limitations: There were 25 to 35 CD8+ CDR3 sequences that occurred in both patients and controls.

CDR1 is MGHDK and CDR2 is SYGVNS in the germline V gene. V lost 6 bases and J 2 bases, leaving 14 bases between the germline ends. The CDR3 runs 16 residues. Genomic DNA templated the TCR beta VDJ and CDR3 profiling. TCRdb re-called the reads through MiXCR, storing one row per CDR3 protein. The data contain approximately 200,000 distinct CDR3 sequences, over 60% of them singletons. This clonotype was seen at least ten times. Its specificity is not known. Material for sequencing was sorted CD4+, CD8+, or CD8+CD57+ T cells (not recorded which) from PBMCs. The gene calls are TRBV25-1 and TRBJ2-6; D tentatively fits TRBD1 or TRBD2 (5 bases each). The TCR originated in a human donor in good health. CDR3 protein: CASSRSPGPGANVLTF. The CDR3 DNA reads as TGTGCCAGCAGCCGTAGTCCGGGGCCTGGGGCCAACGTCCTGACTTTC. Full variable domain (outside the CDR3, taken from reference TRBV25-1 and TRBJ2-6): EADIYQTPRYLVIGTGKKITLECSQTMGHDKMYWYQQDPGMELHLIHYSYGVNSTEKGDLSSESTVSRIRTEHFPLTLESARPSHTSQYLCASSRSPGPGANVLTFGAGSRLTVL.